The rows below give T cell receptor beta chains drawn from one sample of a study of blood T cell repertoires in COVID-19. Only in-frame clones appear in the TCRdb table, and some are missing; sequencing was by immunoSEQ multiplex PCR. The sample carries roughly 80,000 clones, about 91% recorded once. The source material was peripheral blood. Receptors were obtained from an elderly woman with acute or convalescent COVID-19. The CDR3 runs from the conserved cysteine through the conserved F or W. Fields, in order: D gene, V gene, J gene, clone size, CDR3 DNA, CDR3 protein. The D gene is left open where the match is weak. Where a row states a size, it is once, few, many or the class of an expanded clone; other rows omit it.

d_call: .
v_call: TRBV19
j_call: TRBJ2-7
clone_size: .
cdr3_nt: TGTGCCAGTAGTATTGAACCCGGCTACGAGCAGTACTTC
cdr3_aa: CASSIEPGYEQYF

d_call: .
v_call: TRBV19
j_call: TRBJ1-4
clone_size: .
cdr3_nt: TGTGCCAGTAGTACGGGCAGGGATAATGAAAAACTGTTTTTT
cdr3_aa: CASSTGRDNEKLFF

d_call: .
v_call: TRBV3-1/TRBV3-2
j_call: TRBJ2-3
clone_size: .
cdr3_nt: TGTGCCAGCAGCCCAGTCCGGGGTTATCGCACAGATACGCAGTATTTT
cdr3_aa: CASSPVRGYRTDTQYF

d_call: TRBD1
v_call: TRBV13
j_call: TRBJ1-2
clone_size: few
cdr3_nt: TGTGCCAGCAGGTCAGGGGGTAGGGCCTATGGCTACACCTTC
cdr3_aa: CASRSGGRAYGYTF

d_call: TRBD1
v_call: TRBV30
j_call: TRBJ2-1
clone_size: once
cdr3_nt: TGTGCCTGGGCAGGGGGCCATGAGCAGTTCTTC
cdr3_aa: CAWAGGHEQFF

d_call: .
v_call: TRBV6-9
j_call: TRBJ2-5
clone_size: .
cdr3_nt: TGTGCCAGCAGTTATTCGGGTTTTGCGGGGGCCCACCAAGAGACCCAGTACTTC
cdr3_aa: CASSYSGFAGAHQETQYF

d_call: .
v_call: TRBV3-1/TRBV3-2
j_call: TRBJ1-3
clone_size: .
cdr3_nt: TGTGCCAGCAGCCAAGAGAGGCGCGGAAACACCATATATTTT
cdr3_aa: CASSQERRGNTIYF

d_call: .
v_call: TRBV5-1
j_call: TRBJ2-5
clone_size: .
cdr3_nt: TGCGCCAGCAGCCCGGTGGGGCAGGGCCAAGAGACCCAGTACTTC
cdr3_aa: CASSPVGQGQETQYF

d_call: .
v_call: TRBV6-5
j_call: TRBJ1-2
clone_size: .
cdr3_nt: TGTGCCAGCAGGGCGGATACAGGGAGCGGCTACACCTTC
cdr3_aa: CASRADTGSGYTF

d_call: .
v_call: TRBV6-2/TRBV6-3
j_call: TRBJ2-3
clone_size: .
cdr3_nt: TGTGCCAGCAGTTACCACAGTCGAAGCACAGATACGCAGTATTTT
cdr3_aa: CASSYHSRSTDTQYF

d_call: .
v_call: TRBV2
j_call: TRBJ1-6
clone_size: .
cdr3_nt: TGTGCCAGCAGTGAAGGCGGTAGCTCCTATAATTCACCCCTCCACTTT
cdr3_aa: CASSEGGSSYNSPLHF

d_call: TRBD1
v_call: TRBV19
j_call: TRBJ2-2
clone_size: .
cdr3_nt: TGTGCCAGTAGTATCACAGGGGACACCGGGGAGCTGTTTTTT
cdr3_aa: CASSITGDTGELFF

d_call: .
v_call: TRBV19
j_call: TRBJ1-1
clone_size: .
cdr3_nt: TGTGCCAGTAGTGCACCTTTGGGGAGCGAAGCTTTCTTT
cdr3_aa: CASSAPLGSEAFF

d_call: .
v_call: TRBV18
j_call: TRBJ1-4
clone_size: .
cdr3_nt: TGTGCCAGCTCACCAGGGCAAGGAGAAAAACTGTTTTTT
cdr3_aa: CASSPGQGEKLFF

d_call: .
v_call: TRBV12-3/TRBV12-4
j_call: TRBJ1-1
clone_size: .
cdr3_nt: TGTGCCAGCATTAGGGGAGGGACTGAAGCTTTCTTT
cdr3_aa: CASIRGGTEAFF

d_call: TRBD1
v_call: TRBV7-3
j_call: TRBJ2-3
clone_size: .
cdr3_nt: TGTGCCAGCAGCCTAAGACAGGGTCGGCCAGATACGCAGTATTTT
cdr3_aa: CASSLRQGRPDTQYF

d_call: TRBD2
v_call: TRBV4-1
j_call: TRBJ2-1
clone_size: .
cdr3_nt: TGCGCCAGCAGCCACGGGGGGGAGCAGTTCTTC
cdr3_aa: CASSHGGEQFF

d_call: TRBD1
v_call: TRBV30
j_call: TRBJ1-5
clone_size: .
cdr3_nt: TGTGCCTGGGGACAGGGACTAGATCAGCCCCAGCATTTT
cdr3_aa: CAWGQGLDQPQHF

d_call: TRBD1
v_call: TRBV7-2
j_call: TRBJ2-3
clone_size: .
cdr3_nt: TGTGCCAGCACCGGGACCGGGACAGGGGGCAGAGATACGCAGTATTTT
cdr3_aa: CASTGTGTGGRDTQYF

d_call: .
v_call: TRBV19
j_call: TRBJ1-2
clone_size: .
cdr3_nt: TGTGCCAGTTCGGGACTGCGATCGGGCTATGGCTACACCTTC
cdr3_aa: CASSGLRSGYGYTF

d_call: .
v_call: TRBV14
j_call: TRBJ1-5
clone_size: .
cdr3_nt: TGTGCCAGCAGCCACGGGGGGCATCAGCCCCAGCATTTT
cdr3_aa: CASSHGGHQPQHF

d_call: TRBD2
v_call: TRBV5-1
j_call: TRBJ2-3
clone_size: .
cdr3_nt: TGCGCCAGCAGCCCAGGGACTAGCGGGAACCCGTTCACAGATACGCAGTATTTT
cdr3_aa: CASSPGTSGNPFTDTQYF

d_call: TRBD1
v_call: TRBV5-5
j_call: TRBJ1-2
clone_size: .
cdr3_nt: TGTGCCAGCGCACAGGGGGCATTTTATGGCTACACCTTC
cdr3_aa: CASAQGAFYGYTF

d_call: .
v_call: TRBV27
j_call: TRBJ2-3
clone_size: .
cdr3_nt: TGTGCCAGCAGACGAAGCGGAACCGGGGGTGATACGCAGTATTTT
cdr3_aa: CASRRSGTGGDTQYF

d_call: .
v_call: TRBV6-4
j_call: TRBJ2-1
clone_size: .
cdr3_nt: TGTGCCAGCAGTGACTCAACGGGACTCGATAATGAGCAGTTCTTC
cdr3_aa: CASSDSTGLDNEQFF

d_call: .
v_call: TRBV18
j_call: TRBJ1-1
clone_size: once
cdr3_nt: TGTGCCAGCTCACGAGACAGATCCTGGGTAAACACTGAAGCTTTCTTT
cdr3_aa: CASSRDRSWVNTEAFF

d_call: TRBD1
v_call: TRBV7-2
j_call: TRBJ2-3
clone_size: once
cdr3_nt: TGTGCCAGCAGCTTAAAGGCCGGGACAGGGTTCACAGATACGCAGTATTTT
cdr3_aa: CASSLKAGTGFTDTQYF

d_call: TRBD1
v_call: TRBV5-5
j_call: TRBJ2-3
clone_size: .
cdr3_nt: TGTGCCAGCAGCTTGCAGGGGGCAGATACGCAGTATTTT
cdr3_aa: CASSLQGADTQYF

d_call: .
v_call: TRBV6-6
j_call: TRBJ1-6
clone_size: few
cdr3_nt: TGTGCCGGCCCGGGAGTTGGGGACCGAGATTCACCCCTCCACTTT
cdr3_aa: CAGPGVGDRDSPLHF

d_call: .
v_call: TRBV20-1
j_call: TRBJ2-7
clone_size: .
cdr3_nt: TGCAGTGCTAGTAGAGGGAAGAGCGAGCAGTACTTC
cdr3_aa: CSASRGKSEQYF

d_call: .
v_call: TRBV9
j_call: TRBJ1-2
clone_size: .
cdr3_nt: TGTGCCAGCAGTTACCTTCCCGACTTCAACTATGGCTACACCTTC
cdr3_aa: CASSYLPDFNYGYTF

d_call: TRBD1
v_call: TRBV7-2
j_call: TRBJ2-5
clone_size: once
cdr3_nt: TGTGCCAGCAACATGGGGGGACAGGGGGTGCAGACCCAGTACTTC
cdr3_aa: CASNMGGQGVQTQYF

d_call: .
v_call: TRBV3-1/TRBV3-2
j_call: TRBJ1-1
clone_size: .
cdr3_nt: TGTGCCAGCAGCCAAGGGCAGATCACTGAAGCTTTCTTT
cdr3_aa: CASSQGQITEAFF

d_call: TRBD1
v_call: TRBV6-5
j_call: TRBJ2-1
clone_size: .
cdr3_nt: TGTGCCAGCAGTTCTCCCCCAGGGGGTCCCTACAATGAGCAGTTCTTC
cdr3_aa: CASSSPPGGPYNEQFF

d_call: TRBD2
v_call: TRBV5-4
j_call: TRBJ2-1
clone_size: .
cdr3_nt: TGTGCCAGCAGCCCGAGACTAGCGGGGGACAATGAGCAGTTCTTC
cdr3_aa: CASSPRLAGDNEQFF

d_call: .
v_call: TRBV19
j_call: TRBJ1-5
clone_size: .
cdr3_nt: TGTGCCAGTACCCTGGGGGGGAGCAATCAGCCCCAGCATTTT
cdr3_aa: CASTLGGSNQPQHF

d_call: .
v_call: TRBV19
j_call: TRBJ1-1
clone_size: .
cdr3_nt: TGTGCCAGTAGGACACAACAGGACACTGAAGCTTTCTTT
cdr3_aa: CASRTQQDTEAFF

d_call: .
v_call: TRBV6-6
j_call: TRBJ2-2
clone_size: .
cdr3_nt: TGTGCCAGCAGGAGACAGGGGAGGGCCGGGGAGCTGTTTTTT
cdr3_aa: CASRRQGRAGELFF

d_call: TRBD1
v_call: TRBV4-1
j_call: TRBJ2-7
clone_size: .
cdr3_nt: TGCGCCAGCAGCCACACAGGGGGCATCGAGCAGTACTTC
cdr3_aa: CASSHTGGIEQYF

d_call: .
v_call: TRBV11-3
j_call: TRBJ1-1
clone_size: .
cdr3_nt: TGTGCCAGCAGCTTCGGTTCATCAGGCGGGCTCGGTGAAGCTTTCTTT
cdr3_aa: CASSFGSSGGLGEAFF

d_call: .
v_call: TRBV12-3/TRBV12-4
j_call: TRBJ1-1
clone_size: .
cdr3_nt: TGTGCCAGCAGTCTGGGCCGGAACACTGAAGCTTTCTTT
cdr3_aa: CASSLGRNTEAFF

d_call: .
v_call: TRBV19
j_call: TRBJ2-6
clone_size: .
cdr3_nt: TGTGCCAGTAGTCTACAGGCTTCCCGCCAGACTGGGGCCAACGTCCTGACTTTC
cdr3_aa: CASSLQASRQTGANVLTF

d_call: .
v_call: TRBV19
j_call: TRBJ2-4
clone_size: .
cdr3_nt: TGTGCCAGTAGTTCAGGGTCTGTCATTCAGTACTTC
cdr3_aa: CASSSGSVIQYF

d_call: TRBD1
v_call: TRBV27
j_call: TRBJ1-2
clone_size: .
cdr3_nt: TGTGCCAGCAGTGAAAACAGGGGAACCGGGGGCTACACCTTC
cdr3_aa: CASSENRGTGGYTF

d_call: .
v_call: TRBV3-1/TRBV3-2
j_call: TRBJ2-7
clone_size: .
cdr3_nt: TGTGCCAGCAGCCAAGGGCAGGGCTCATGGCAGTACTTC
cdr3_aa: CASSQGQGSWQYF

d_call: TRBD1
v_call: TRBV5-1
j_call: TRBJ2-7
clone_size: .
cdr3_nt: TGCGCCAGCAGCTTGGGCGGGACAGGGAATTACGAGCAGTACTTC
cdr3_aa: CASSLGGTGNYEQYF

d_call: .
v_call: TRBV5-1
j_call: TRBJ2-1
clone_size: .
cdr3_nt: TGCGCCAGTACACGGGTTATCAGCGGAAACTCCTACAATGAGCAGTTCTTC
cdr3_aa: CASTRVISGNSYNEQFF

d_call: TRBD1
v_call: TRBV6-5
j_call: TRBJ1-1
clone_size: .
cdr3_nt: TGTGCCACCCGGGACAGTCGTAGGCCGTTACCCGAAGCTTTCTTT
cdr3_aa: CATRDSRRPLPEAFF

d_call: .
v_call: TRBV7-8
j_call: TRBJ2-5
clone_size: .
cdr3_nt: TGTGCCAGCAGACTACAGGGGACTTTACAAGAGACCCAGTACTTC
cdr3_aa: CASRLQGTLQETQYF

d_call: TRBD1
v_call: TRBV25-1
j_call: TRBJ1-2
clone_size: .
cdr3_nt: TGTGCCAGCACCGCCGGGACAGGGCTTATCTATGGCTACACCTTC
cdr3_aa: CASTAGTGLIYGYTF

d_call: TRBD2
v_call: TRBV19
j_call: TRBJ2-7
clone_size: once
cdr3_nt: TGTGCCAGTAGTATTGGACGGGGGGTCTCCTACGAGCAGTACTTC
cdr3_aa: CASSIGRGVSYEQYF

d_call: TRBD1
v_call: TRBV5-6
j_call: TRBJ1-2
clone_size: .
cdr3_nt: TGTGCCAGCAGAGACAGGGTTATCTATGGCTACACCTTC
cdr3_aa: CASRDRVIYGYTF

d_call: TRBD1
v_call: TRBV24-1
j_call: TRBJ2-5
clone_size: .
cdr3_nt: TGTGCCACCAGTGATTCCGGGACAGGGCGAAGGGAGACCCAGTACTTC
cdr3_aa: CATSDSGTGRRETQYF